This T cell receptor beta chain is drawn from a study of shared clonotypes between healthy human individuals. Findings and caveats of the study: Compared with clonotypes that all four donors shared, non-shared clonotypes had lower generation probabilities. Expectations were that clonotype sharing among donors would be affected by sequencing depth.

Memory CD4+ cells were the fraction left after CD45RA+ naive selection. About this clone: Its antigen remains unidentified.

Using immunoSEQ multiplex PCR, the repertoire was profiled, and TCRdb retains in-frame clones only, with some absent. The data contain approximately 1.4 million clones, approximately 98% of them singletons. The TCR comes from a man aged 30 to 39 in good health. The sample comprised naive CD4+ T cells sorted from blood. Subset specified: CD45RA+ positively selected.

The CDR3: CASSLEGQIPGGEQFF. The DNA for the CDR3 is TGTGCCAGCAGCTTAGAGGGACAGATCCCAGGTGGTGAGCAGTTCTTC. This chain connects TRBV7-2 to TRBJ2-1, with TRBD1 matching 7 bases. The CDR3 loop spans 16 amino acids. Per germline, CDR1 SGHTA and CDR2 FQGNSA. Unmatched junction bases numbered 12, after V lost 1 base and J lost 9 bases.